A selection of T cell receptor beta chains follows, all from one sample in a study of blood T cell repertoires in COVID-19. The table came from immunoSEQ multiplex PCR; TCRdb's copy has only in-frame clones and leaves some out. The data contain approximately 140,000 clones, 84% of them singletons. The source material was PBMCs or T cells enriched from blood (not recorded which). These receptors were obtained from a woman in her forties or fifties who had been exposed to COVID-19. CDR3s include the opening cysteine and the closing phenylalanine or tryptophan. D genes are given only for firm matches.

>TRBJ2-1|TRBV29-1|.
CSVGDKSRLAPKGYNEQFF
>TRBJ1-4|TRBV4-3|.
CASSPGRGGATNEKLFF
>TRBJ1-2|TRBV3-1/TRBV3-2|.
CASSQDAVPYGYTF
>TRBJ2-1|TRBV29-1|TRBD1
CSWDRGTDEQFF
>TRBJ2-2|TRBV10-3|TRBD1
CAIRRTGGSLGTGELFF
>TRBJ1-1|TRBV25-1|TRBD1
CASRFGTENTEAFF
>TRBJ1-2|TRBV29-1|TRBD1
CSVEDPGTGHLFNYGYTF
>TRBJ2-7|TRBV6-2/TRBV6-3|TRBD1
CASIPPRGQGAREQYF
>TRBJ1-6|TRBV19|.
CASSIPGPDSPLHF
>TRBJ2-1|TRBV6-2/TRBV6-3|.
CASSYGQQTYNEQFF
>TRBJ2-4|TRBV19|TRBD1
CASSIARRMTGPLAKNIQYF
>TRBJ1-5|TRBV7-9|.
CASSLVKDSNYNQPQHF
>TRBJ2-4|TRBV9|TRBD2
CASSAGSSGGSGAKNIQYF
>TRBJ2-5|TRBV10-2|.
CASSERGRETQYF
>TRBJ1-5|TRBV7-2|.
CASSYSPNQPQHF
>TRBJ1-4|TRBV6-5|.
CAIRDLFNEKLFF
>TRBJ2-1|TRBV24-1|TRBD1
CATSDRDRAYNEQFF